The 15 T cell receptor beta chains below were found in one sample sequenced in a study of blood T cells in healthy people across ages. Next came a second PCR, run for about 7 to 12 cycles, which used a sample-barcoded 5' primer along with a J-beta primer mix. In TCRdb, the 5' RACE reads were re-called with MiXCR into one record per CDR3 protein. The table records about 730,000 distinct CDR3 sequences, roughly 44% of them present only once. Sequencing was performed on blood. These receptors came from a woman aged 55-69 years in good health.

The V call is TRBV3-1, the J call TRBJ1-1, with TRBD1 matching 8 bases. V was clipped by 2 bases and J by 5 bases; unmatched bases: 4. The CDR3 loop spans 14 amino acids. Germline loops: CDR1 LGHDT, CDR2 YNNKEL (reference sequence). The CDR3 nucleotides are TGTGCCAGCAGCCAACAGGGGGCTCGGACTGAAGCTTTCTTT. Protein sequence: CASSQQGARTEAFF. The variable domain in full, with the rest retrieved from reference TRBV3-1 and TRBJ1-1, is DTAVSQTPKYLVTQMGNDKSIKCEQNLGHDTMYWYKQDSKKFLKIMFSYNNKELIINETVPNRFSPKSPDKAHLNLHINSLELGDSAVYFCASSQQGARTEAFFGQGTRLTVV.

This clonotype was recorded a few times. CDR3 protein: CSALQGGADTQYF. In DNA form, the CDR3 reads TGCAGTGCTTTACAGGGGGGAGCAGATACGCAGTATTTT. This chain links TRBV20-1 with TRBJ2-3, with 8 positions matching TRBD1. V gave up 5 bases and J gave up 4 bases; unmatched junction bases: 5. CDR1 and CDR2 from the germline V gene are DFQATT and SNEGSKA (reference sequence). The length of the CDR3 is 13 residues.

A note on this clonotype: At one boundary the junction diverges from the germline segment, which might be a read error. The V and J genes are TRBV7-7 and TRBJ2-1; weak D call: TRBD2 (6 bases). This CDR3 spans 17 amino acids. From germline, CDR1 is SSHAT and CDR2 FNYEAQ (reference sequence). Here the CDR3 reads CASSQGVQGLSYNEQFF. The CDR3 DNA reads TGTGCTAGCAGCCAAGGGGTTCAGGGACTCTCCTACAATGAGCAGTTCTTC.

As concerns this clonotype: A much larger clone differs from this one at a single base, so this may be a read error. V gene TRBV10-3 combines with J gene TRBJ2-5, with D hard to call. The CDR3 is made up of 13 amino acids. Looked up from germline, CDR1 is ENHRY and CDR2 is SYGVKD. CDR3 sequence reads: CTTQTGPQETQYF. The CDR3 region has the DNA TGTACCACCCAAACGGGCCCACAAGAGACCCAGTACTTC.

Note on this clonotype: The junction shows a germline mismatch at one end, possibly a read error. The gene calls are TRBV3-1 and TRBJ2-5; 8 nucleotides match TRBD1. CDR3 length: 15 amino acids. Germline V gene data show CDR1 as LGHDT and CDR2 as YNNKEL (reference sequence). CDR3 sequence reads: CASSTRTGSQETQNF. The CDR3 coding sequence is TGTGCCAGCAGCACTCGGACAGGGAGCCAAGAGACCCAGAACTTC.

V gene TRBV20-1 combines with J gene TRBJ1-5; 7 nucleotides agree with TRBD1. This CDR3 has 14 residues. Trimming cost V 0 bases and J 7 bases; bases outside gene matches: 6. Germline CDR1 and CDR2: DFQATT and SNEGSKA (reference sequence). In nucleotides, the CDR3 is TGCAGTGCTAGAGAGTCAGGGGGAAGGCAGCCCCAGCATTTT. Translation gives CSARESGGRQPQHF.

This clonotype was detected ten times or more. The rearrangement joins TRBV20-1 to TRBJ2-3; 9 bases match TRBD1. Germline CDR1 and CDR2: DFQATT and SNEGSKA (reference sequence). The CDR3 is 17 amino acids. J gave up 0 bases and V 0 bases, and 7 bases lay outside the gene matches. CDR3 sequence: CSARDRTGGISTDTQYF. The CDR3 DNA reads TGCAGTGCTAGAGATCGCACAGGGGGCATTAGCACAGATACGCAGTATTTT.

This clonotype was seen a few times. This chain connects TRBV12-3 or TRBV12-4 to TRBJ1-5; 8 nucleotides line up with TRBD1. The CDR3 has 13 amino acids. The ends lost 5 bases at V and 5 bases at J; junction bases unmatched: 2. The CDR3 coding sequence is TGTGCCAGCAGTATACAGGGGGATCAGCCCCAGCATTTT. Protein: CASSIQGDQPQHF.

This clonotype was detected only a few times. The chain joins TRBV6-1 to TRBJ2-7, with a weak D call TRBD1 (6 bases). Germline values: CDR1 MNHNS, CDR2 SASEGT. The CDR3 is 13 residues long. V dropped 5 bases and J dropped 3 bases, with 11 bases sitting between them. The CDR3, as DNA: TGTGCCAGCAGTCAAGGGACAATCTACGAGCAGTACTTC. Translated, it gives CASSQGTIYEQYF.

The rearrangement links TRBV20-1 to TRBJ1-1; D not certain. Germline V gives CDR1 DFQATT, CDR2 SNEGSKA (reference sequence). The CDR3 covers 11 residues. V dropped 0 bases and J dropped 2 bases, with 1 base sitting between them. For the CDR3, the DNA is TGCAGTGCTAGAGATAACACTGAAGCTTTCTTT. This encodes CSARDNTEAFF.

A note on this clonotype: Germline and junction disagree at one end, which may indicate a read error. This rearrangement joins TRBV5-1 to TRBJ2-3; 9 bases align to TRBD2. The CDR3 extends over 16 amino acids. Germline-derived CDR1 and CDR2 are SGHRS and YFSETQ. CDR3 nucleotides: TGCGCCAGCAGCCCTAGGACTAGCGTCGGCACAGATGCGCAGTATTTT. Translated, it gives CASSPRTSVGTDAQYF.

This clonotype was seen only a few times. This chain uses TRBV5-1 with TRBJ2-7; 9 bases are a match to TRBD2. The J segment lost 7 bases and the V segment lost 4 bases, leaving 15 bases of the junction unmatched. Germline assignment: CDR1 SGHRS and CDR2 YFSETQ. The CDR3 has 16 amino acids. CDR3 sequence reads: CASSPQGAGGPNEQYF. In DNA form, the CDR3 reads TGCGCCAGCAGCCCCCAGGGCGCGGGAGGGCCTAATGAGCAGTACTTC.

This clonotype has only one observation. The chain is built from TRBV20-1 and TRBJ2-1; 9 bases map to TRBD2. Losses at the gene ends were 3 bases for V and 7 bases for J; bases not matched to a gene: 13. Germline V gene lookup returns CDR1 DFQATT and CDR2 SNEGSKA (reference sequence). There are 16 residues in the CDR3. CDR3 sequence: CSARPLAGARGNEQFF. The CDR3 DNA reads TGCAGTGCTAGGCCCTTAGCGGGAGCCAGGGGTAATGAGCAGTTCTTC.

This clonotype occurred a few times. V is TRBV12-3 or TRBV12-4 and J is TRBJ1-3; D ambiguous. Trimming stripped 4 bases from V and 2 bases from J, with 6 bases between. This CDR3 is 13 amino acids long. The CDR3 sequence: CASSSGTGNTIYF. DNA of the CDR3: TGTGCCAGCAGTTCTGGGACTGGAAACACCATATATTTT.

This clonotype was picked up a small number of times. The rearrangement uses TRBV7-7 and TRBJ2-2, with 8 bases matching TRBD2. This CDR3 contains 14 residues. CDR1 and CDR2 from the germline V gene are SSHAT and FNYEAQ (reference sequence). V trimming: 5 bases; J trimming: 5 bases; junction bases outside the gene matches: 4. The CDR3, as DNA: TGTGCCAGCAGCCCCGGACTAGCTACCGGGGAGCTGTTTTTT. It yields the protein CASSPGLATGELFF.